This T cell receptor (beta chain) was retrieved from a study of blood T cell repertoires in COVID-19. Study-wide context: Cohort 3 donors counted as recovered after two negative PCRs, clearance, or resolved symptoms. Nucleic acid was either cDNA or gDNA, and it came from T cells, B-cell-depleted T cells, or PBMCs.

TCRdb's table, derived via immunoSEQ multiplex PCR, lists solely in-frame clones and lacks some. The table shows a few hundred thousand clones, with around nine tenths occurring only once. CDR1 PRHDT and CDR2 FYEKMQ come from the germline V gene (reference sequence). The V gene lost 4 bases and the J gene lost 2 bases, with 3 bases spanning the gap. The CDR3 consists of 12 residues. The chain joins TRBV13 to TRBJ1-5; D is ambiguous. This sequence was found in a man aged 25 to 45 in a cohort exposed to, infected with or recovered from COVID-19 (not recorded which). The specimen was PBMCs or T cells enriched from blood (not recorded which). CDR3: CASSSGNQPQHF. The CDR3 DNA reads TGTGCCAGCAGCTCGGGCAATCAGCCCCAGCATTTT.